Listed here are 13 T cell receptor beta chains from one sample, sequenced in a study of cytomegalovirus exposure and HLA in healthy donors. The study ran its PCR with 60 Vbeta and 13 Jbeta primers. TCRdb keeps only in-frame clones here, not all; method: immunoSEQ multiplex PCR. Among about 160,000 clones listed, just over 75% were seen once. The sequenced material came from PBMCs. The receptors were sampled from a man aged 35-49 years in good health and CMV-seronegative.

The chain is built from TRBV13 and TRBJ1-1; tentative D call: TRBD1 (6 bases). Germline CDR1 PRHDT, CDR2 FYEKMQ (reference sequence). V lost 5 bases and J lost 4, with 20 bases in between. This CDR3 contains 16 residues. In nucleotides, the CDR3 is TGTGCCAGCAGCAGTGGACAGACGATAGTTCGCACTGAAGCTTTCTTT. It codes for CASSSGQTIVRTEAFF.

This chain connects TRBV5-6 to TRBJ2-5, with 11 bases lining up with TRBD1. V dropped 4 bases and J dropped 4; count of bases not matched to a gene: 12. The CDR3 runs 17 residues. Germline lookup yields CDR1 SGHDT and CDR2 YYEEEE. The DNA of the CDR3 is TGTGCCAGCAGCACCCCCCCTGGGACAGGGGGTTTAGAGACCCAGTACTTC. This codes for CASSTPPGTGGLETQYF. The full variable domain, rest sourced from reference TRBV5-6 and TRBJ2-5, is DAGVTQSPTHLIKTRGQQVTLRCSPKSGHDTVSWYQQALGQGPQFIFQYYEEEERQRGNFPDRFSGHQFPNYSSELNVNALLLGDSALYLCASSTPPGTGGLETQYFGPGTRLLVL.

The V and J genes are TRBV9 and TRBJ2-7, with TRBD2 matching over 9 bases. With 3 bases clipped from V and 4 bases from J, the junction kept 8 bases outside the gene matches. Germline V gene sequence: CDR1 SGDLS, CDR2 YYNGEE. The CDR3 consists of 15 residues. CDR3 residues: CASSDGTSRSYEQYF. DNA for the CDR3: TGTGCCAGCAGCGACGGGACTAGCAGAAGTTACGAGCAGTACTTC.

In its sample, this clone was seen once. The chain links TRBV6-5 to TRBJ1-2; TRBD1 matches at 7 bases. The CDR3 extends over 15 amino acids. In germline, CDR1 is MNHEY, CDR2 SVGAGI. The trim removed 5 bases at V and 4 bases at J, leaving 10 bases unmatched. CDR3 sequence reads: CASSPVTGIGYGYTF. The CDR3 DNA reads as TGTGCCAGCAGTCCCGTGACAGGGATCGGCTATGGCTACACCTTC.

The V call is TRBV28, the J call TRBJ2-7, with a possible D match to TRBD2 (5 bases). This CDR3 region has 12 residues. Trimming shortened V by 8 bases and J by 3 bases, and 11 bases separated the two germline ends. Germline CDR1 is MDHEN and CDR2 is SYDVKM. The CDR3 protein is CASRDLNYEQYF. Written as DNA, the CDR3 is TGTGCCAGCCGGGATCTCAACTACGAGCAGTACTTC. The full variable domain, with the rest looked up from reference TRBV28 and TRBJ2-7, is DVKVTQSSRYLVKRTGEKVFLECVQDMDHENMFWYRQDPGLGLRLIYFSYDVKMKEKGDIPEGYSVSREKKERFSLILESASTNQTSMYLCASRDLNYEQYFGPGTRLTVT.

V and J are TRBV2 and TRBJ2-7, with 9 bases lining up with TRBD1. The CDR3 runs to 16 residues. J gave up 3 bases and V 6 bases, and 12 bases lay outside the gene matches. Germline lookup yields CDR1 SNHLY and CDR2 FYNNEI. The CDR3 DNA sequence: TGTGCCAGCAGACGATACGAGGGACAGGGTTACTACGAGCAGTACTTC. This encodes CASRRYEGQGYYEQYF.

This clone was seen a few times. The rearrangement joins TRBV5-1 to TRBJ2-5; 7 bases fit TRBD1. V lost 0 bases and J lost 4; bases outside the gene matches: 6. CDR1 and CDR2 from the germline V gene are SGHRS and YFSETQ. The CDR3 runs to 15 residues. Here the CDR3 DNA reads TGCGCCAGCAGCTTGGCGGAAGGGGGCGCAGAGACCCAGTACTTC. It encodes CASSLAEGGAETQYF.

The rearrangement links TRBV28 to TRBJ2-3, with D possibly matching TRBD2 (6 bases). The CDR3 consists of 15 residues. Trimming took off 7 bases at V and 4 bases at J, with 18 bases between the two ends. CDR1 is MDHEN and CDR2 is SYDVKM in the germline V gene. The CDR3: CASIQRMGGSDTQYF. The CDR3, as DNA: TGTGCCAGCATCCAAAGGATGGGGGGTTCAGATACGCAGTATTTT. Drawing the rest from reference TRBV28 and TRBJ2-3, the complete variable domain is DVKVTQSSRYLVKRTGEKVFLECVQDMDHENMFWYRQDPGLGLRLIYFSYDVKMKEKGDIPEGYSVSREKKERFSLILESASTNQTSMYLCASIQRMGGSDTQYFGPGTRLTVL.

This clone has a single count. The genes are TRBV19 and TRBJ2-7; 9 bases are a match to TRBD2. The germline gives CDR1 LNHDA, CDR2 SQIVND (reference sequence). V trimming: 5 bases; J trimming: 7 bases; junction bases outside the gene matches: 6. The CDR3 contains 13 residues. CDR3 amino acids: CASSRIAGVEQYV. The CDR3 DNA reads TGTGCCAGTAGTCGGATAGCGGGAGTTGAGCAGTACGTC.

The gene calls are TRBV6-5 and TRBJ1-2, with 8 bases identical to TRBD1. Unmatched junction bases numbered 10, after V lost 2 bases and J lost 5 bases. This CDR3 has 16 residues. Germline V CDR1 and CDR2: MNHEY, SVGAGI. CDR3 in DNA: TGTGCCAGCAGTTACGGTGGGGGCAGGGGGCCTTATGGCTACACCTTC. Encoded protein: CASSYGGGRGPYGYTF.

This clone was counted a few times. DNA for the CDR3: TGTGCCAGCAGTGAAAGAGTATCGGGTAATGAAAAACTGTTTTTT. This sequence encodes CASSERVSGNEKLFF. V gene TRBV25-1 combines with J gene TRBJ1-4; D ambiguous. Germline CDR1 MGHDK, CDR2 SYGVNS. The CDR3 runs 15 residues. V gave up 2 bases and J gave up 4 bases, with 11 bases separating them. Complete variable domain (other parts from reference TRBV25-1 and TRBJ1-4): EADIYQTPRYLVIGTGKKITLECSQTMGHDKMYWYQQDPGMELHLIHYSYGVNSTEKGDLSSESTVSRIRTEHFPLTLESARPSHTSQYLCASSERVSGNEKLFFGSGTQLSVL.

V gene TRBV15 combines with J gene TRBJ2-7; 7 nucleotides agree with TRBD1. The V gene end was trimmed by 0 bases and the J gene end by 5 bases; junction bases not matched to a gene: 4. Germline CDR1 reads LNHNV; CDR2 reads YYDKDF (reference sequence). This CDR3 has 14 residues. The CDR3 DNA is TGTGCCACCAGCAGAGAATTAGACAGGGACGAGCAGTACTTC. It specifies CATSRELDRDEQYF. Based on the CDR3 plus reference TRBV15 and TRBJ2-7, the full variable domain is DAMVIQNPRYQVTQFGKPVTLSCSQTLNHNVMYWYQQKSSQAPKLLFHYYDKDFNNEADTPDNFQSRRPNTSFCFLDIRSPGLGDTAMYLCATSRELDRDEQYFGPGTRLTVT.

The chain couples TRBV7-3 to TRBJ2-2; possibly TRBD2 for D (5 bases). The CDR3 consists of 14 residues. CDR1 and CDR2 from the germline V gene are SGHTA and FQGTGA. Trimming removed 2 bases at V and 1 base at J, with 5 bases between. This CDR3 reads CASSLRGNTGELFF. For the CDR3, the DNA is TGTGCCAGCAGCTTACGGGGGAACACCGGGGAGCTGTTTTTT.